The T cell receptor beta chain described here comes from a study of tissue T cells after allogeneic stem cell transplantation. Points from the study as a whole: Shared clones across patients were few; motif clustering revealed tissue-specific shared signatures.

About this clone itself: What it recognizes is unknown. Gene names denote mouse genes. The read terminates 1 residue before the CDR3 end, so the remaining end is supplied by the germline J gene.

The CDR3 contains 15 residues. Germline V gene lookup returns CDR1 FNHDT and CDR2 SITEND (reference sequence). J was trimmed by 4 bases and V by 4 bases; bases with no gene match: 5. The assay was immunoSEQ multiplex PCR, and TCRdb's table has in-frame clones only and misses some. The table includes some 47,000 clones, about three quarters detected once. This chain joins TRBV19 and TRBJ2-2, with 9 bases lining up with TRBD2. This receptor was obtained from a pool of C57BL/6 mice in good health. Sequenced material: sorted cells pooled from one or two spleens. The covered CDR3 bases are TGTGCCAGCAGTCCCGGACTGGGGTCCACCGGGCAGCTCTAC. The encoded protein is CASSPGLGSTGQLY. Given in full, the CDR3 is CASSPGLGSTGQLYF.